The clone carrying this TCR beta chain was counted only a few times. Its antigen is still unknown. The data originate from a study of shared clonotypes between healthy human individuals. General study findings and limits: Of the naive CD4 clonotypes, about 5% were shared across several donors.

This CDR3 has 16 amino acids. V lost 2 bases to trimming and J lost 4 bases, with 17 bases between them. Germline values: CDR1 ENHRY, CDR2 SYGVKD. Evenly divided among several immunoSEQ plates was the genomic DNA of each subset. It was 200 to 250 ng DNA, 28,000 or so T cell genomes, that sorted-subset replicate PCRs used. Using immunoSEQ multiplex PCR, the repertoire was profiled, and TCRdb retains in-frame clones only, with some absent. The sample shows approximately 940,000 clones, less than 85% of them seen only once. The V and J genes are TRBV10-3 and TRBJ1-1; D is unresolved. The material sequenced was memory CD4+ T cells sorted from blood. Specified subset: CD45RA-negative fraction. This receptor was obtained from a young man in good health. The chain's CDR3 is CAISESRPNSGTEAFF. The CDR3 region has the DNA TGTGCCATCAGTGAGAGCAGGCCCAATTCGGGCACTGAAGCTTTCTTT.